This T cell receptor (beta chain) emerged from a study of siplizumab effects on memory and regulatory T cells. The protocol was immunoSEQ multiplex PCR, while the TCRdb copy is restricted to in-frame clones and leaves out a portion. The table has around 65,000 clones, around 80% seen once. This clone has just a few counts. Sequenced input: memory CD4+ T cells sorted from blood. The TCR comes from a human donor in good health.

CDR3 bases: TGTGCCAGCAGTTCCACGGGGGCGATGAACACTGAAGCTTTCTTT. Translating it yields CASSSTGAMNTEAFF. The V call is TRBV28, the J call TRBJ1-1; perhaps TRBD1 as D (6 bases). V was pared by 4 bases and J by 0 bases, with 12 bases between. The CDR3 runs 15 residues. Germline loops: CDR1 MDHEN, CDR2 SYDVKM.